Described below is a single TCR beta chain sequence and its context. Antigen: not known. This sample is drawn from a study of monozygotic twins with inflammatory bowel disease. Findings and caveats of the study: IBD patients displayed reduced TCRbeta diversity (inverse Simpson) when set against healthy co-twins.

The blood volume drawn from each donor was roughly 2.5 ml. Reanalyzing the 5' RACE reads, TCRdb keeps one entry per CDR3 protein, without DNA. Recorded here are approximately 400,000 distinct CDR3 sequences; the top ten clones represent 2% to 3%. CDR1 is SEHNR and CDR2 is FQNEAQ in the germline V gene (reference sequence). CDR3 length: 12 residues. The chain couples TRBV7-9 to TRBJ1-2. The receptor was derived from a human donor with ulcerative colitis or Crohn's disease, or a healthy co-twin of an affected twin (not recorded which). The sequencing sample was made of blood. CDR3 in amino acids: CASSLADSGYTF.